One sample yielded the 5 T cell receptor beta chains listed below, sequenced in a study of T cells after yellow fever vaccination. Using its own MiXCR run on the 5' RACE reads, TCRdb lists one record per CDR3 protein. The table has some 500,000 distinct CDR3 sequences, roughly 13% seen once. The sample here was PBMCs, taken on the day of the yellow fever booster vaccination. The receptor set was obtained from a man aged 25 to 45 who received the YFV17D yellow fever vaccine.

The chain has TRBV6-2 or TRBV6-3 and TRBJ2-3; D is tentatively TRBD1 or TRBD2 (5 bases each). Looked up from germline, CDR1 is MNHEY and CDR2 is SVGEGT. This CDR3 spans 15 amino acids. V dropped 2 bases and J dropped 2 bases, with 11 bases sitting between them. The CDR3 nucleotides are TGTGCCAGCAGTTACCCGGGACGGACCACAGATACGCAGTATTTT. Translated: CASSYPGRTTDTQYF.

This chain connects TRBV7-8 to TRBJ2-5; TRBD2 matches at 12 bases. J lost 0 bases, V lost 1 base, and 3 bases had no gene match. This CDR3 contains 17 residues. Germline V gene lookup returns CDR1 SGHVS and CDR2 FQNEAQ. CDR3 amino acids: CASSLGTSGTYQETQYF. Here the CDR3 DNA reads TGTGCCAGCAGCTTAGGGACTAGCGGGACCTACCAAGAGACCCAGTACTTC.

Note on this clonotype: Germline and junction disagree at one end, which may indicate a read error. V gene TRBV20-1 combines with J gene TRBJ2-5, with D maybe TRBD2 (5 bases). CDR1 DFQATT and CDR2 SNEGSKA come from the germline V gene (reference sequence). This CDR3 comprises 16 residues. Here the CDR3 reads CCASRASRVGLETQYF. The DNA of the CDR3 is TGCTGTGCTAGTCGGGCCTCGCGGGTTGGGTTAGAGACCCAGTACTTC.

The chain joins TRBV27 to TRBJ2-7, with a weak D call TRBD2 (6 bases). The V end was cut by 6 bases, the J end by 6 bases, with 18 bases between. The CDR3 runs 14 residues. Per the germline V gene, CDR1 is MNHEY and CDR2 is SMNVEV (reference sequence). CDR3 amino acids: CASRTDYLRAEQYF. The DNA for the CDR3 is TGTGCCAGCAGAACGGACTACCTTCGGGCCGAGCAGTACTTC.

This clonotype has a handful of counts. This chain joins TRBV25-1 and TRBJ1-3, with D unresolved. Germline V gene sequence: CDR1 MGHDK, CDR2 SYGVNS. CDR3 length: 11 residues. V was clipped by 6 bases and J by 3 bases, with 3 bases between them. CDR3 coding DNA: TGTGCCAGCAGAGTTGGAAACACCATATATTTT. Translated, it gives CASRVGNTIYF.